One and the same sample provided the 25 T cell receptor beta chains below, sequenced in a study of OX40 agonist ivuxolimab in advanced cancers. Method: immunoSEQ multiplex PCR; TCRdb's copy keeps in-frame clones and lacks some. The sample lists 70,000 to 80,000 clones, approximately 84% seen once, with more than 3.5% in the top ten. Sequenced material: CD4+ or CD8+ T cells sorted from blood, taken in a trial of the OX40 agonist ivuxolimab. Source of these receptors: an adult with an advanced solid tumor such as melanoma, head and neck, liver or kidney cancer.

This chain uses TRBV5-5 with TRBJ1-6; D remains ambiguous. Trimming removed 1 base from V and 10 bases from J, with 12 bases in between. The CDR3 covers 14 residues. Germline CDR1 reads SGHKS; CDR2 reads YYEKEE (reference sequence). The chain's CDR3 is CASSLFGEASPLHF. The CDR3 coding sequence is TGTGCCAGCAGCTTGTTTGGGGAAGCATCACCCCTCCACTTT.

The chain links TRBV21-1 to TRBJ1-5. TRBV21-1 is flagged as a pseudogene. This CDR3 region has 15 residues. The CDR3 spells CASSDASVGVQPQHF. The CDR3 nucleotides are TGTGCCAGCAGCGACGCTTCGGTGGGGGTTCAGCCCCAGCATTTT.

DNA for the CDR3: TGTGCCATCAGTGAGTCATCGGGCTTTAGCACAGATACGCAGTATTTT. Translated: CAISESSGFSTDTQYF. The chain carries TRBV10-3 and TRBJ2-3; D call uncertain. V was clipped by 0 bases and J by 0 bases, with 10 bases between them. Germline V gene data show CDR1 as ENHRY and CDR2 as SYGVKD. The CDR3 sequence is 16 residues long.

This chain joins TRBV4-3 and TRBJ2-7, with a tentative D call TRBD1 (5 bases). Germline CDR1 is LGHNA and CDR2 is YSLEER. The CDR3 is 15 amino acids. Trimming took off 0 bases at V and 0 bases at J, with 9 bases between the two ends. The CDR3 loop is CASSQEFDSSYEQYF. The CDR3 nucleotides read TGCGCCAGCAGCCAAGAGTTCGACAGCTCCTACGAGCAGTACTTC.

The chain recombines TRBV27 with TRBJ1-2, with 9 positions matching TRBD1. V shed 6 bases and J 4 bases; nucleotides not matched to a gene: 9. The CDR3 length is 15 residues. Germline values: CDR1 MNHEY, CDR2 SMNVEV (reference sequence). CDR3 bases: TGTGCCAGCAGAAAACAGGGGGCGATTGGCTATGGCTACACCTTC. Translating gives CASRKQGAIGYGYTF.

V gene TRBV5-1 combines with J gene TRBJ2-5; 9 nucleotides align to TRBD1. The assigned J gene may be wrong: the sequence end matches TRBJ2-7 better. Per germline, CDR1 SGHRS and CDR2 YFSETQ. CDR3 length equals 14 residues. This CDR3 reads CASSLGQGYHEQYF. The CDR3, as DNA: TGCGCCAGCAGCTTAGGACAGGGGTACCACGAGCAGTACTTC.

This clone was seen only a few times. V gene TRBV2 combines with J gene TRBJ1-4; 8 nucleotides line up with TRBD1. The trim removed 11 bases at V and 5 bases at J, leaving 7 bases unmatched. The length of the CDR3 is 13 residues. The germline gives CDR1 SNHLY, CDR2 FYNNEI. The CDR3 DNA is TGTGCCGGCCACGGGACAGGAAATGAAAAACTGTTTTTT. This encodes CAGHGTGNEKLFF.

This clone has only one observation. The rearrangement joins TRBV6-5 to TRBJ2-7; 11 bases fit TRBD2. The junction had 6 bases not matched to a gene; V was cut back by 5 bases and J by 3 bases. Germline values: CDR1 MNHEY, CDR2 SVGAGI. The CDR3 is 15 residues long. The CDR3 spells CASSPIAGGVYEQYF. DNA for the CDR3: TGTGCCAGCAGTCCCATAGCGGGGGGGGTCTACGAGCAGTACTTC.

This clone was detected only once. The rearrangement joins TRBV5-6 to TRBJ2-7; a possible D gene is TRBD2 (6 bases). Trimming took off 2 bases at V and 4 bases at J, with 16 bases between the two ends. The CDR3 totals 15 residues. The V gene's germline CDR1 is SGHDT and CDR2 YYEEEE. CDR3 coding DNA: TGTGCCAGCAGCTTTCTCGGGGAGGCGTGGTACGAGCAGTACTTC. As protein: CASSFLGEAWYEQYF. Supplemented by reference TRBV5-6 and TRBJ2-7, the full variable domain reads DAGVTQSPTHLIKTRGQQVTLRCSPKSGHDTVSWYQQALGQGPQFIFQYYEEEERQRGNFPDRFSGHQFPNYSSELNVNALLLGDSALYLCASSFLGEAWYEQYFGPGTRLTVT.

This clone has just one count. The J gene is TRBJ1-5, the V gene TRBV2; D gene ambiguous. This CDR3 is built from 16 residues. CDR1 SNHLY and CDR2 FYNNEI come from the germline V gene. Trimming shortened V by 6 bases and J by 4 bases, and 19 bases separated the two germline ends. The CDR3 coding sequence is TGTGCCAGCAGAGGTATCCCCCGGGGTGGAAATCAGCCCCAGCATTTT. Translation gives CASRGIPRGGNQPQHF. The variable domain in full, with the rest retrieved from reference TRBV2 and TRBJ1-5, is EPEVTQTPSHQVTQMGQEVILRCVPISNHLYFYWYRQILGQKVEFLVSFYNNEISEKSEIFDDQFSVERPDGSNFTLKIRSTKLEDSAMYFCASRGIPRGGNQPQHFGDGTRLSIL.

The rearrangement links TRBV6-1 to TRBJ2-2; D is perhaps TRBD2 (5 bases). Between the trimmed V and J ends, which lost 2 bases and 4 bases, there was a span of 8 bases. This CDR3 comprises 14 residues. Germline values: CDR1 MNHNS, CDR2 SASEGT. The CDR3 is CASSESGGTGELFF. The DNA for the CDR3 is TGTGCCAGCAGTGAATCCGGAGGCACCGGGGAGCTGTTTTTT.

This clone showed up just once. The chain links TRBV7-9 to TRBJ2-2; 9 bases are a match to TRBD1. CDR1 and CDR2 (germline): SEHNR, FQNEAQ (reference sequence). The CDR3 spans 18 residues. V dropped 5 bases and J dropped 0; count of bases not matched to a gene: 10. The DNA of the CDR3 is TGTGCCAGCAGCCCAGGAAACAGGGGGCGCGCGAACACCGGGGAGCTGTTTTTT. Its protein product is CASSPGNRGRANTGELFF.

V gene TRBV6-1 combines with J gene TRBJ2-7; D is possibly TRBD1 (6 bases). There are 14 residues in the CDR3. CDR1 and CDR2 (germline): MNHNS, SASEGT. V lost 5 bases to trimming and J lost 2 bases, with 13 bases between them. In nucleotides, the CDR3 is TGTGCCAGCAGTTCCCCGGGACAAGCCTACGAGCAGTACTTC. Its translation: CASSSPGQAYEQYF.

The V gene is TRBV6-1, the J gene TRBJ2-1; D gene unclear. This CDR3 is 14 amino acids long. With 2 bases removed from V and 9 bases from J, the gap between germline ends came to 14 bases. Germline V gives CDR1 MNHNS, CDR2 SASEGT. CDR3 protein: CASSEWTLVVEQFF. In DNA form, the CDR3 reads TGTGCCAGCAGTGAATGGACCCTAGTTGTTGAGCAGTTCTTC.

The chain couples TRBV4-2 to TRBJ2-2, with 7 bases identical to TRBD1. Germline V gene data show CDR1 as LGHNA and CDR2 as YNFKEQ. Unmatched junction bases numbered 5, after V lost 0 bases and J lost 4 bases. This CDR3 is 16 amino acids long. CDR3 nucleotide sequence: TGTGCCAGCAGCCAAGAAGGGGGCGGTTCCACCGGGGAGCTGTTTTTT. Amino acid sequence: CASSQEGGGSTGELFF.

This chain uses TRBV18 with TRBJ2-1; 10 bases are shared with TRBD2. The ends lost 2 bases at V and 7 bases at J; junction bases unmatched: 11. The CDR3 contains 17 residues. CDR1 is KGHSH and CDR2 is LQKENI in the germline V gene. The chain's CDR3 is CASSPESGGVLRNEQFF. Here the CDR3 DNA reads TGTGCCAGCTCACCAGAGAGCGGGGGGGTATTAAGGAATGAGCAGTTCTTC. The complete variable domain, with remaining parts taken from reference TRBV18 and TRBJ2-1, reads NAGVMQNPRHLVRRRGQEARLRCSPMKGHSHVYWYRQLPEEGLKFMVYLQKENIIDESGMPKERFSAEFPKEGPSILRIQQVVRGDSAAYFCASSPESGGVLRNEQFFGPGTRLTVL.

The count of this clone is one. The V and J genes are TRBV5-1 and TRBJ2-1, with 8 bases matching TRBD1. V gave up 2 bases and J gave up 4 bases; unmatched junction bases: 5. There are 15 residues in the CDR3. CDR1 is SGHRS, CDR2 YFSETQ, per germline. CDR3 residues: CASSLIGQGYNEQFF. Written as DNA, the CDR3 is TGCGCCAGCAGCTTAATCGGACAGGGATACAATGAGCAGTTCTTC.

The rearrangement links TRBV10-3 to TRBJ1-6; D is uncertain. Germline CDR1 reads ENHRY; CDR2 reads SYGVKD. V was trimmed by 3 bases and J by 12 bases, leaving 18 bases between them. The CDR3 consists of 15 residues. The CDR3 is CAISDRGSPLGPLHF. The CDR3, as DNA: TGTGCCATCAGTGATCGGGGATCGCCATTAGGACCCCTCCACTTT.

The chain is built from TRBV11-2 and TRBJ1-2; no reliable D call. The CDR3 sequence is 15 residues long. Germline values: CDR1 SGHAT, CDR2 FQNNGV. V shed 7 bases and J shed 3 bases, with 18 bases lying between them. The DNA for the CDR3 is TGTGCCAGCACCAACTTAATAACTGCAGACTATGGCTACACCTTC. The encoded protein is CASTNLITADYGYTF.

The chain joins TRBV11-1 to TRBJ2-5; 7 nucleotides agree with TRBD1. The CDR3 has 15 residues. The J segment lost 2 bases and the V segment lost 7 bases, leaving 10 bases of the junction unmatched. The germline V gene encodes CDR1 SGHAT and CDR2 FQDESV (reference sequence). The CDR3 DNA reads as TGTGCCAGCACTATGACAGGGTGGGAACAAGAGACCCAGTACTTC. Protein sequence: CASTMTGWEQETQYF.

This clone was seen a handful of times. The gene calls are TRBV28 and TRBJ2-3, with 8 bases that match TRBD2. Trimming took 5 bases from V and 0 from J; bases not matched to a gene: 7. CDR3 length: 16 residues. The germline gives CDR1 MDHEN, CDR2 SYDVKM. In nucleotides, the CDR3 is TGTGCCAGCAGTCCCGGCGGGGGGAGTAGCACAGATACGCAGTATTTT. It yields the protein CASSPGGGSSTDTQYF.

V and J are TRBV7-2 and TRBJ2-3; D remains unclear. There are 11 residues in the CDR3. V lost 5 bases and J 2 bases, leaving 2 bases between the germline ends. CDR1 and CDR2 (germline): SGHTA, FQGNSA. CDR3 DNA sequence: TGTGCCAGCAGCAACACAGATACGCAGTATTTT. Translating it yields CASSNTDTQYF. Variable domain in full (rest from reference TRBV7-2 and TRBJ2-3): GAGVSQSPSNKVTEKGKDVELRCDPISGHTALYWYRQSLGQGLEFLIYFQGNSAPDKSGLPSDRFSAERTGGSVSTLTIQRTQQEDSAVYLCASSNTDTQYFGPGTRLTVL.

This clone turned up a few times. The chain combines TRBV19 with TRBJ2-1; TRBD2 matches at 12 bases. V was pared by 4 bases and J by 8 bases, with 6 bases of the junction left unmatched. The CDR3 sequence is 15 residues long. Germline V gene sequence: CDR1 LNHDA, CDR2 SQIVND (reference sequence). The CDR3 sequence is CASSKLAGGPYEQFF. CDR3 sequence (DNA): TGTGCCAGTAGTAAGCTAGCGGGGGGGCCGTATGAGCAGTTCTTC.

The chain combines TRBV19 with TRBJ1-4; D remains unclear. From germline, CDR1 is LNHDA and CDR2 SQIVND (reference sequence). CDR3 size: 16 residues. V was pared by 0 bases and J by 3 bases, with 11 bases between. As DNA, the CDR3 is TGTGCCAGTAGTATAGATGGGCAAGTATCTAATGAAAAACTGTTTTTT. It specifies CASSIDGQVSNEKLFF.

The rearrangement joins TRBV18 to TRBJ1-1; D call uncertain. Between the trimmed V and J ends, which lost 2 bases and 0 bases, there was a span of 7 bases. Per the germline V gene, CDR1 is KGHSH and CDR2 is LQKENI. There are 14 residues in the CDR3. The DNA for the CDR3 is TGTGCCAGCTCACCAGATAGCATGAACACTGAAGCTTTCTTT. It specifies CASSPDSMNTEAFF.